Listed below are T cell receptor beta chains from one sample, sequenced in a study of CD4 T cells in relation to SARS-CoV-2 and coronaviruses. Data came from immunoSEQ multiplex PCR; TCRdb stores just in-frame clones and leaves some out. This repertoire shows around 56,000 clones, more than 80% found once; its top ten account for under 1.5%. Sequenced sample: memory CD4+ T cells from PBMCs. The receptors shown here come from a human donor in good health. The CDR3 runs from the conserved cysteine through the conserved F or W. D genes are given only for firm matches. Clone size is stated in some rows and not others, as once, few, many or a class when expanded.

>TRBV28|TRBD1|.|TRBJ1-6
CASSIARQGWSPLHF
TGTGCCAGCAGTATCGCGCGACAGGGTTGGTCACCCCTCCACTTT
>TRBV7-6|TRBD2|.|TRBJ2-1
CASSRTSGSIGEQFF
TGTGCCAGCAGTCGGACTAGCGGGAGTATTGGTGAGCAGTTCTTC
>TRBV12-3/TRBV12-4|.|.|TRBJ2-2
CASIQGFGELFF
TGTGCCAGCATTCAGGGGTTCGGGGAGCTGTTTTTT
>TRBV11-1|TRBD2|.|TRBJ2-5
CASSLTTGLSQETQYF
TGTGCCAGCAGCTTAACCACGGGACTAAGCCAAGAGACCCAGTACTTC
>TRBV27|.|.|TRBJ2-2
CATRLRALEGDTGELFF
TGTGCCACCAGACTTAGGGCCCTAGAGGGAGATACCGGGGAGCTGTTTTTT
>TRBV4-2|.|.|TRBJ1-1
CASSLEAGKTEAFF
TGTGCCAGCAGTCTAGAGGCGGGTAAGACTGAAGCTTTCTTT
>TRBV28|TRBD1|.|TRBJ1-2
CASLQGTNYGYTF
TGTGCCAGCTTACAGGGGACTAACTATGGCTACACCTTC
>TRBV3-1/TRBV3-2|TRBD1|.|TRBJ2-7
CASSQGQGLYEQYF
TGTGCCAGCAGCCAAGGACAGGGTCTCTACGAGCAGTACTTC
>TRBV10-2|.|.|TRBJ1-3
CASGAGGLGNTIYF
TGCGCCAGCGGTGCTGGGGGGCTTGGAAACACCATATATTTT
>TRBV7-8|TRBD1|.|TRBJ1-2
CASTDRRRQGVSYGYTF
TGTGCCAGCACCGATAGGCGGAGACAGGGGGTTTCCTATGGCTACACCTTC
>TRBV5-6|.|.|TRBJ1-3
CASSLPGEEYTIYF
TGTGCCAGCAGCTTGCCAGGGGAGGAATACACCATATATTTT
>TRBV5-4|.|.|TRBJ2-3
CASSLSSPGSTDTQYF
TGTGCCAGCAGCTTATCTAGCCCCGGGAGCACAGATACGCAGTATTTT
>TRBV11-3|.|.|TRBJ2-1
CASSLEGRRNEQFF
TGTGCCAGCAGCTTAGAGGGCAGGCGAAATGAGCAGTTCTTC
>TRBV10-1|.|.|TRBJ2-7
CASSGEGLYEQYF
TGCGCCAGCAGTGGAGAAGGGCTCTACGAGCAGTACTTC
>TRBV28|.|.|TRBJ1-1
CASRKVQGFTEAFF
TGTGCCAGCAGAAAAGTACAGGGCTTCACTGAAGCTTTCTTT
>TRBV7-9|.|.|TRBJ2-5
CASSLGHETQYF
TGTGCCAGCAGCTTAGGTCATGAGACCCAGTACTTC
>TRBV5-1|TRBD1|.|TRBJ1-1
CASSLERGQGRTEAFF
TGCGCCAGCAGCTTGGAAAGGGGACAGGGGCGCACTGAAGCTTTCTTT
>TRBV4-2|.|.|TRBJ1-5
CASSKTGLSGNQPQHF
TGTGCCAGCAGCAAAACAGGGCTATCGGGCAATCAGCCCCAGCATTTT
>TRBV7-8|.|.|TRBJ1-2
CASSLGGYGRARGYTF
TGTGCCAGCAGCTTAGGAGGCTACGGGAGGGCGCGAGGCTACACCTTC
>TRBV6-5|.|once|TRBJ2-5
CASSRSDRQETQYF
TGTGCCAGCAGCCGATCCGACAGGCAAGAGACCCAGTACTTC
>TRBV15|.|.|TRBJ1-2
CATSTGAYGYTF
TGTGCCACCAGCACGGGGGCCTATGGCTACACCTTC
>TRBV5-1|.|.|TRBJ2-3
CASSWGHSTDTQYF
TGCGCCAGCAGCTGGGGACATAGCACAGATACGCAGTATTTT
>TRBV5-6|.|.|TRBJ2-3
CASSLKSGTSTDTQYF
TGTGCCAGCAGCTTGAAGTCCGGGACAAGCACAGATACGCAGTATTTT
>TRBV6-5|TRBD1|.|TRBJ2-3
CASRIGTGGTDTQYF
TGTGCCAGCAGAATCGGGACAGGAGGCACAGATACGCAGTATTTT
>TRBV2|TRBD1|.|TRBJ1-1
CASSGQGPYTEAFF
TGTGCCAGCAGTGGACAGGGGCCGTACACTGAAGCTTTCTTT
>TRBV7-9|TRBD2|.|TRBJ2-3
CASSRGLAGESTDTQYF
TGTGCCAGCAGCCGAGGACTAGCGGGAGAGAGCACAGATACGCAGTATTTT
>TRBV24-1|TRBD1|.|TRBJ2-7
CALRTGEYEQYF
TGTGCCCTTCGGACAGGGGAATACGAGCAGTACTTC
>TRBV5-3|TRBD1|.|TRBJ2-3
CARSHSGTGIKDTQYF
TGTGCCAGAAGCCATTCCGGGACAGGGATAAAAGATACGCAGTATTTT
>TRBV28|.|.|TRBJ2-7
CASSLDAEQYF
TGTGCCAGCAGTTTAGATGCGGAGCAGTACTTC
>TRBV7-9|TRBD1|.|TRBJ2-4
CASSQGTGGSRDIQYF
TGTGCCAGCAGTCAGGGGACAGGGGGCTCGAGGGACATTCAGTACTTC
>TRBV11-2|.|once|TRBJ2-5
CASSQWGETQYF
TGTGCCAGCAGCCAGTGGGGGGAGACCCAGTACTTC
>TRBV29-1|.|.|TRBJ1-2
CSVEGQGSNYGYTF
TGCAGCGTTGAGGGGCAGGGCTCTAACTATGGCTACACCTTC
>TRBV5-1|.|.|TRBJ1-4
CASSAAAATNEKLFF
TGCGCCAGCAGCGCAGCAGCAGCAACTAATGAAAAACTGTTTTTT
>TRBV12-3/TRBV12-4|.|.|TRBJ2-3
CASSLFRTDTQYF
TGTGCCAGCAGTTTATTCCGCACAGATACGCAGTATTTT
>TRBV28|.|.|TRBJ1-1
CASNAGHRREAFF
TGTGCCAGCAACGCGGGACACCGACGGGAAGCTTTCTTT
>TRBV5-1|.|.|TRBJ1-1
CAMGEQWRRAEAFF
TGCGCCATGGGGGAACAGTGGAGGCGGGCTGAAGCTTTCTTT
>TRBV7-3|.|.|TRBJ1-1
CASSLGVSTEAFF
TGTGCCAGCAGCTTGGGAGTTTCTACTGAAGCTTTCTTT
>TRBV2|.|.|TRBJ2-3
CASSLGEGRGTDTQYF
TGTGCCAGCAGTTTGGGTGAGGGACGGGGAACAGATACGCAGTATTTT
>TRBV12-3/TRBV12-4|.|.|TRBJ1-1
CASSSRNTEAFF
TGTGCCAGCAGTTCAAGGAACACTGAAGCTTTCTTT
>TRBV19|TRBD2|.|TRBJ2-1
CASRGGGLYEQFF
TGTGCCAGTAGGGGGGGAGGGCTCTATGAGCAGTTCTTC
>TRBV28|TRBD1|once|TRBJ1-6
CASTAGGFVSPLHF
TGTGCCAGCACCGCAGGGGGCTTCGTTTCACCCCTCCACTTT
>TRBV7-9|.|.|TRBJ2-7
CASSLVEGSYEQYF
TGTGCCAGCAGCTTAGTCGAGGGTAGCTACGAGCAGTACTTC
>TRBV7-8|TRBD1|.|TRBJ2-7
CASSPDGTGAYEQYF
TGTGCCAGCAGCCCCGACGGGACAGGGGCGTACGAGCAGTACTTC
>TRBV5-1|.|.|TRBJ2-7
CASSSGNSYEQYF
TGCGCCAGCAGCAGTGGGAACTCCTACGAGCAGTACTTC
>TRBV12-3/TRBV12-4|.|.|TRBJ2-7
CASMRGGEQYF
TGTGCCAGCATGAGGGGGGGCGAGCAGTACTTC
>TRBV6-5|TRBD1|.|TRBJ2-5
CASRRGTGQETQYF
TGTGCCAGCAGGCGAGGGACAGGGCAAGAGACCCAGTACTTC
>TRBV10-3|.|.|TRBJ1-2
CAISEDNTATF
TGTGCCATCAGTGAGGATAACACGGCCACCTTC
>TRBV5-1|TRBD1|.|TRBJ1-2
CASSLYATGAGYTF
TGCGCCAGCAGCTTGTATGCGACAGGGGCCGGCTACACCTTC
>TRBV29-1|.|.|TRBJ2-5
CSVAEGSGGETQYF
TGCAGCGTTGCAGAAGGAAGTGGAGGAGAGACCCAGTACTTC
>TRBV11-2|.|.|TRBJ2-5
CASSLGSGKETQYF
TGTGCCAGCAGCTTAGGATCGGGGAAAGAGACCCAGTACTTC
>TRBV4-2|.|.|TRBJ1-6
CASSQVSLRRGYNSPLHF
TGTGCCAGCAGCCAAGTGAGTCTCAGGCGGGGGTATAATTCACCCCTCCACTTT
>TRBV5-4|.|.|TRBJ1-3
CASSRRDSGNTIYF
TGTGCCAGCAGCCGACGGGACTCTGGAAACACCATATATTTT
>TRBV7-3|TRBD2|.|TRBJ2-1
CASSGGGLAGINEQFF
TGTGCCAGCAGCGGAGGGGGACTAGCGGGCATCAATGAGCAGTTCTTC
>TRBV6-6|TRBD1|.|TRBJ1-2
CASRDRGRLGYGYTF
TGTGCCAGCCGGGACAGGGGGCGTCTGGGCTATGGCTACACCTTC
>TRBV30|.|few|TRBJ2-7
CAWSVLEGFYEQYF
TGTGCCTGGAGTGTACTAGAGGGATTCTACGAGCAGTACTTC
>TRBV19|TRBD1|few|TRBJ1-2
CASSSGTGSPSYGYTF
TGTGCCAGTAGTAGCGGGACAGGGAGCCCCTCCTATGGCTACACCTTC
>TRBV5-1|.|.|TRBJ2-7
CASSLDGSTSSYEQYF
TGCGCCAGCAGCTTGGACGGTTCTACTAGCAGTTACGAGCAGTACTTC
>TRBV30|TRBD2|once|TRBJ2-1
CAWSGRLAGASSSYNEQFF
TGTGCCTGGAGTGGTCGCTTAGCGGGGGCTTCCAGCTCCTACAATGAGCAGTTCTTC
>TRBV19|TRBD1|.|TRBJ2-2
CASSIGGGQGAKITSGELFF
TGTGCCAGTAGTATAGGAGGCGGACAGGGGGCGAAAATTACGTCCGGGGAGCTGTTTTTT
>TRBV5-1|TRBD1|once|TRBJ2-7
CASNPGQGSYEQYF
TGCGCCAGCAACCCGGGACAGGGGTCCTACGAGCAGTACTTC